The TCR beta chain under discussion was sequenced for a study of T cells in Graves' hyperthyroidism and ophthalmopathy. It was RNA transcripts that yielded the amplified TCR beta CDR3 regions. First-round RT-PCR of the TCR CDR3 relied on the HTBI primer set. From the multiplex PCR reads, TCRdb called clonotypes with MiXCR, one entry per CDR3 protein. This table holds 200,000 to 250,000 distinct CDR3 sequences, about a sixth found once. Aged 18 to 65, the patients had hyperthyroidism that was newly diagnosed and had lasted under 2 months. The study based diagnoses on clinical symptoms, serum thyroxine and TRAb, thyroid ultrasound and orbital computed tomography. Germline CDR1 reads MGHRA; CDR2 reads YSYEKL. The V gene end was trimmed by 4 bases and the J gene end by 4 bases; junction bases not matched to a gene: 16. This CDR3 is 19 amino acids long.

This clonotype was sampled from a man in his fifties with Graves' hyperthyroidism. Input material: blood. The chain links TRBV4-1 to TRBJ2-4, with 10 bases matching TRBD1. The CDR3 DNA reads TGCGCCAGCAGCCCCCGGGACAGGGGCGGGACCGGGTCTAAAAACATTCAGTACTTC. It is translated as CASSPRDRGGTGSKNIQYF.